What follows describes a single T cell receptor beta chain. Antigen specificity is unknown. CDR1 is SGHNT, CDR2 YYREEE, per germline (reference sequence). CDR3 size: 15 residues. The V end was cut by 4 bases, the J end by 1 base, with 13 bases between. It was with 60 Vbeta and 13 Jbeta primers that the PCR ran. The repertoire was sequenced with immunoSEQ multiplex PCR; TCRdb's copy has only in-frame clones and lacks some. The sample shows 90,000 to 120,000 clones, around four fifths of them seen only once. These data are taken from a study of cytomegalovirus exposure and HLA in healthy donors. Whole-study results and caveats: Among the most significant clusters, several appeared linked to common viral pathogens in a later analysis. Cytomegalovirus status was reportedly diagnosed by the classifier with high specificity and sensitivity. The study recorded 160 or so TCR beta chains that were cytomegalovirus-associated. Three CMV-associated chains proved CMV antigen-specific in vitro.

The receptor's source is a young man in good health and CMV-seronegative. Sequenced: PBMCs. The gene calls are TRBV5-4 and TRBJ2-3, with D perhaps TRBD1 (5 bases). CDR3: CASSIRTRGTDTQYF. The CDR3 DNA sequence: TGTGCCAGCAGCATACGGACAAGGGGCACAGATACGCAGTATTTT.